This T cell receptor beta chain derives from a study of cytomegalovirus exposure and HLA in healthy donors. The CDR3 consists of 15 residues. Germline CDR1 reads MNHEY; CDR2 reads SMNVEV (reference sequence). V was pared by 6 bases and J by 7 bases, with 11 bases of the junction left unmatched. The study ran its PCR with 60 Vbeta and 13 Jbeta primers. Sequencing used immunoSEQ multiplex PCR; TCRdb keeps in-frame clones, though not all of them. This sample carries some 120,000 clones, just under 80% of them seen once, and the ten largest clones take 5.3%. Sample: PBMCs. The chain is built from TRBV27 and TRBJ2-1; 8 nucleotides match TRBD1. The receptor's source is a man aged 25 to 40 in good health and CMV-seronegative. The CDR3 region is CASRSGQGALNEQFF. The CDR3, as DNA: TGTGCCAGCAGATCCGGGCAGGGGGCGCTTAATGAGCAGTTCTTC.